Each of the 27 T cell receptor beta chains below was sequenced from the same sample in a study of blood T cell repertoires in COVID-19. Here immunoSEQ multiplex PCR was the method, and the copy in TCRdb shows in-frame clones only, minus some. The sample has some 200,000 clones, around 81% seen once; the top ten hold over 6.5%. Sequenced: PBMCs or T cells enriched from blood (not recorded which). All receptors come from a middle-aged man who had recovered from COVID-19.

The chain carries TRBV5-1 and TRBJ2-3; TRBD1 agrees at 8 bases. The germline V gene has CDR1 SGHRS and CDR2 YFSETQ. The length of the CDR3 is 16 residues. After removal of 0 bases from V and 1 base from J, the junction contained 4 bases not matched to a gene. CDR3 amino acids: CASSLEPTGGTDTQYF. As DNA, the CDR3 is TGCGCCAGCAGCTTGGAACCGACAGGGGGCACAGATACGCAGTATTTT.

Comments on this clone: Different DNA sequences within this sample yield the same CDR3. This sequence joins TRBV5-1 and TRBJ2-7, with 7 bases fitting TRBD1. The germline V gene encodes CDR1 SGHRS and CDR2 YFSETQ. J was trimmed by 3 bases and V by 5 bases; bases with no gene match: 5. The CDR3 length is 13 residues. The CDR3 region is CASRGDSSYEQYF. CDR3 nucleotide sequence: TGCGCCAGCAGAGGGGACAGCAGCTACGAGCAGTACTTC.

Only a few counts were recorded for this clone. The DNA of the CDR3 is TGTGCCAGCAGTGCGACAGTTTATAATTCACCCCTCCACTTT. It yields the protein CASSATVYNSPLHF. V and J are TRBV2 and TRBJ1-6, with a possible D match to TRBD1 (5 bases). V was trimmed by 4 bases and J by 4 bases, leaving 8 bases between them. The CDR3 extends over 14 amino acids. In germline, CDR1 is SNHLY, CDR2 FYNNEI.

V usage is TRBV7-9 and J usage is TRBJ2-2; perhaps TRBD1 as D (5 bases). The CDR3 has 16 residues. The V gene lost 0 bases and the J gene lost 6 bases, with 14 bases spanning the gap. Germline loops: CDR1 SEHNR, CDR2 FQNEAQ (reference sequence). The CDR3 DNA reads as TGTGCCAGCAGCTTAGCCCCAGGGTTGATCCCCGGGGAGCTGTTTTTT. Translation gives CASSLAPGLIPGELFF. The variable domain in full, with the rest retrieved from reference TRBV7-9 and TRBJ2-2, is DTGVSQNPRHKITKRGQNVTFRCDPISEHNRLYWYRQTLGQGPEFLTYFQNEAQLEKSRLLSDRFSAERPKGSFSTLEIQRTEQGDSAMYLCASSLAPGLIPGELFFGEGSRLTVL.

The rearrangement links TRBV12-3 or TRBV12-4 to TRBJ1-2; TRBD1 agrees at 8 bases. There are 13 residues in the CDR3. V dropped 4 bases and J dropped 5; count of bases not matched to a gene: 3. The DNA for the CDR3 is TGTGCCAGCAGTTCAACAGGGGGGTATGGCTACACCTTC. As protein: CASSSTGGYGYTF.

This chain connects TRBV9 to TRBJ2-1; weak D call: TRBD2 (5 bases). Germline V gene data show CDR1 as SGDLS and CDR2 as YYNGEE. The CDR3 is made up of 14 amino acids. Trimming pared 0 bases from V and 6 bases from J, leaving 10 bases between. Here the CDR3 reads CASSVVTSGNEQFF. CDR3 in DNA: TGTGCCAGCAGCGTAGTCACCAGCGGCAATGAGCAGTTCTTC. Together with reference TRBV9 and TRBJ2-1, the CDR3 gives the full variable domain: DSGVTQTPKHLITATGQRVTLRCSPRSGDLSVYWYQQSLDQGLQFLIQYYNGEERAKGNILERFSAQQFPDLHSELNLSSLELGDSALYFCASSVVTSGNEQFFGPGTRLTVL.

The V call is TRBV5-1, the J call TRBJ1-5; tentatively, D is TRBD1 (6 bases). V was clipped by 7 bases and J by 4 bases, with 27 bases between them. The CDR3 loop spans 18 amino acids. Germline V gene data show CDR1 as SGHRS and CDR2 as YFSETQ. Here the CDR3 DNA reads TGCGCCAGCCCCGGGGACAAGGTCCACCGTAGGGGGAATCAGCCCCAGCATTTT. Protein sequence: CASPGDKVHRRGNQPQHF.

This chain links TRBV6-5 with TRBJ2-7; TRBD1 aligns across 7 bases. V lost 8 bases and J lost 2; bases outside the gene matches: 6. The CDR3 is made up of 13 amino acids. Germline CDR1 reads MNHEY; CDR2 reads SVGAGI. The CDR3 reads CASFTGTAYEQYF. CDR3 nucleotide sequence: TGTGCCAGCTTCACCGGGACAGCCTACGAGCAGTACTTC.

This chain uses TRBV10-3 with TRBJ1-5, with TRBD1 identical over 8 bases. V shed 2 bases, J shed 5 bases, and the junction held 2 bases outside the gene matches. CDR1 is ENHRY and CDR2 is SYGVKD in the germline V gene. The CDR3 consists of 14 residues. The CDR3 protein is CAISELQGDQPQHF. DNA for the CDR3: TGTGCCATCAGTGAGCTACAGGGGGATCAGCCCCAGCATTTT.

This clone has only a few counts. The V gene is TRBV4-2, the J gene TRBJ1-2; 9 bases map to TRBD1. CDR3 length equals 17 residues. Trimming took 0 bases from V and 4 from J; bases not matched to a gene: 9. Germline-derived CDR1 and CDR2 are LGHNA and YNFKEQ. CDR3 DNA: TGTGCCAGCAGCCAAGATCAGGGCCGGGACAGGGCCTATGGCTACACCTTC. This translates into CASSQDQGRDRAYGYTF.

The CDR3 here is CASSRGTGSSGNTIYF. In DNA form, the CDR3 reads TGTGCCAGCTCAAGAGGGACAGGGAGCTCTGGAAACACCATATATTTT. The chain carries TRBV18 and TRBJ1-3; 9 bases are a match to TRBD1. The CDR3 contains 16 residues. The germline V gene has CDR1 KGHSH and CDR2 LQKENI. Trimming cost V 5 bases and J 0 bases; bases outside gene matches: 5.

The genes are TRBV7-9 and TRBJ2-7; TRBD2 might be the D (6 bases). Germline lookup yields CDR1 SEHNR and CDR2 FQNEAQ (reference sequence). Trimming cost V 1 base and J 6 bases, with 16 bases left between them. The CDR3 is 15 amino acids. CDR3 DNA sequence: TGTGCCAGCAGCTTAGGCGCTGGACTAAGTGGCGAGCAGTACTTC. Residues: CASSLGAGLSGEQYF.

The V call is TRBV11-2, the J call TRBJ2-7; no reliable D call. This CDR3 has 14 amino acids. Germline assignment: CDR1 SGHAT and CDR2 FQNNGV. Trimming pared 5 bases from V and 4 bases from J, leaving 15 bases between. CDR3 nucleotides: TGTGCCAGCAGCACTTCCCCCTCAATTTACGAGCAGTACTTC. Translation: CASSTSPSIYEQYF.

V and J are TRBV12-3 or TRBV12-4 and TRBJ1-2; tentative D call: TRBD1 (6 bases). Trimming pared 8 bases from V and 2 bases from J, leaving 12 bases between. The CDR3 loop spans 13 amino acids. Written as DNA, the CDR3 is TGTGCCAGCCACCGGGACAACAACTATGGCTACACCTTC. Translated: CASHRDNNYGYTF.

The CDR3 protein is CASSHPAGDSYEQYF. Written as DNA, the CDR3 is TGTGCCAGCAGTCACCCAGCGGGGGACTCCTACGAGCAGTACTTC. V usage is TRBV6-2 or TRBV6-3 and J usage is TRBJ2-7; 8 bases map to TRBD2. There are 15 residues in the CDR3. The trim removed 5 bases at V and 0 bases at J, leaving 6 bases unmatched. Per the germline V gene, CDR1 is MNHEY and CDR2 is SVGEGT.

The CDR3 protein is CASSQNTEAFF. The CDR3 DNA reads as TGTGCCAGCAGCCAAAACACTGAAGCTTTCTTT. The rearrangement links TRBV7-9 to TRBJ1-1; no clear D. This CDR3 has 11 residues. Germline V gene sequence: CDR1 SEHNR, CDR2 FQNEAQ (reference sequence). Trimming removed 5 bases at V and 2 bases at J, with 3 bases between.

The chain couples TRBV5-1 to TRBJ1-6; no reliable D call. Trimming left V 1 base short and J 4 bases short, with 6 bases between. CDR1 and CDR2 (germline): SGHRS, YFSETQ. The CDR3 length is 14 residues. For the CDR3, the DNA is TGCGCCAGCAGCTTGCCCCTATATAATTCACCCCTCCACTTT. It specifies CASSLPLYNSPLHF.

This chain joins TRBV28 and TRBJ2-7, with 12 bases that match TRBD1. The CDR3 extends over 15 amino acids. Germline V gene data show CDR1 as MDHEN and CDR2 as SYDVKM. V lost 5 bases, J lost 2 bases, and 4 bases stayed unmatched. CDR3 bases: TGTGCCAGCAGTACCGGGACAGGGGGCCCCTACGAGCAGTACTTC. Protein sequence: CASSTGTGGPYEQYF.

The chain has TRBV14 and TRBJ1-2; 11 nucleotides agree with TRBD1. V dropped 2 bases and J dropped 7; count of bases not matched to a gene: 6. CDR3 length: 15 residues. The germline gives CDR1 SGHDN, CDR2 FVKESK. This chain's CDR3 is CASSQPGQGVSGYTF. The CDR3 nucleotides read TGTGCCAGCAGCCAACCGGGACAGGGGGTTAGTGGCTACACCTTC.

The V call is TRBV4-1, the J call TRBJ1-6, with D unresolved. V dropped 0 bases and J dropped 10 bases, with 13 bases sitting between them. This CDR3 spans 15 amino acids. Germline V CDR1 and CDR2: MGHRA, YSYEKL. The CDR3 protein is CASSQEPGKGSPLHF. The CDR3 DNA reads TGCGCCAGCAGCCAAGAGCCGGGGAAAGGATCACCCCTCCACTTT.

The chain combines TRBV5-8 with TRBJ2-5; weak D call: TRBD2 (6 bases). This CDR3 is built from 16 residues. The germline CDR1 and CDR2 sequences are SGHTS and YDEGEE. The V gene lost 8 bases and the J gene lost 2 bases, with 22 bases spanning the gap. CDR3 DNA sequence: TGTGCCAGTCCGAATGGGGCGGGGAGGAAACAAGAGACCCAGTACTTC. Protein product: CASPNGAGRKQETQYF.

The chain is built from TRBV3-1 (or the pseudogene TRBV3-2) and TRBJ1-5; TRBD1 might be the D (6 bases). Germline V CDR1 and CDR2: LGHDT, YNNKEL (reference sequence). The CDR3 sequence is 16 residues long. V was clipped by 1 base and J by 3 bases, with 13 bases between them. CDR3 in amino acids: CASSQGFPGANQPQHF. The DNA of the CDR3 is TGTGCCAGCAGCCAAGGGTTTCCAGGGGCCAATCAGCCCCAGCATTTT.

The rearrangement links TRBV30 to TRBJ1-1; D call uncertain. CDR1 and CDR2 (germline): GTSNPN, SVGIG (reference sequence). The V gene lost 4 bases and the J gene lost 7 bases, with 16 bases spanning the gap. CDR3 length: 13 amino acids. CDR3 DNA sequence: TGTGCCTGGAAGGTCGAGGTGAATGATGAAGCTTTCTTT. It encodes CAWKVEVNDEAFF.

This clone appeared a single time. The genes are TRBV7-2 and TRBJ1-2; weak D call: TRBD1 (5 bases). Germline loops: CDR1 SGHTA, CDR2 FQGNSA. V lost 6 bases, J lost 2 bases, and 13 bases lay in between. This CDR3 is built from 14 residues. The CDR3 nucleotides are TGTGCCAGCAGTTATACAGGCGCCAACTATGGCTACACCTTC. Translation gives CASSYTGANYGYTF.

This chain uses TRBV4-1 with TRBJ2-5, with 7 bases lining up with TRBD2. Germline lookup yields CDR1 MGHRA and CDR2 YSYEKL. Unmatched junction bases numbered 4, after V lost 4 bases and J lost 2 bases. The CDR3 runs to 14 residues. DNA for the CDR3: TGCGCCAGCAGCCCTCGGGGGGATCAAGAGACCCAGTACTTC. As protein: CASSPRGDQETQYF.

The rearrangement uses TRBV12-3 or TRBV12-4 and TRBJ2-4, with 9 bases that match TRBD2. The CDR3 has 13 amino acids. With 8 bases clipped from V and 8 bases from J, the junction kept 7 bases outside the gene matches. In DNA, the CDR3 is TGTGCCAGCTCGGCGGGGGGGGCGCACATTCAGTACTTC. It yields the protein CASSAGGAHIQYF.

This clone was picked up a small number of times. The rearrangement joins TRBV4-2 to TRBJ2-3; 10 bases line up with TRBD2. The germline V gene encodes CDR1 LGHNA and CDR2 YNFKEQ. With 0 bases clipped from V and 2 bases from J, the junction kept 5 bases outside the gene matches. The CDR3 consists of 17 residues. For the CDR3, the DNA is TGTGCCAGCAGCCAAGACCTAGCGGGGGCTCACACAGATACGCAGTATTTT. Protein: CASSQDLAGAHTDTQYF.